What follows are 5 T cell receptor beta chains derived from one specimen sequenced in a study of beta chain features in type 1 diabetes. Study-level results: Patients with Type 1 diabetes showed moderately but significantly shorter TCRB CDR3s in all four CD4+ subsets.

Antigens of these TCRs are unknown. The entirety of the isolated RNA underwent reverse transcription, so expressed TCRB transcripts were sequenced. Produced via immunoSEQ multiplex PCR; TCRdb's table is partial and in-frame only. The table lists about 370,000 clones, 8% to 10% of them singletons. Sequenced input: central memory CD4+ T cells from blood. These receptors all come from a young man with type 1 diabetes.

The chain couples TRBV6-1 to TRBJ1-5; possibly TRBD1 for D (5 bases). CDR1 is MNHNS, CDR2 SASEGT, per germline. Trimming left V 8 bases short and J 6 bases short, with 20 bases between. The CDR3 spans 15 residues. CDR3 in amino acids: CASGARTGVPQPQHF. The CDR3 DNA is TGTGCCAGCGGGGCCAGGACGGGTGTGCCTCAGCCCCAGCATTTT.

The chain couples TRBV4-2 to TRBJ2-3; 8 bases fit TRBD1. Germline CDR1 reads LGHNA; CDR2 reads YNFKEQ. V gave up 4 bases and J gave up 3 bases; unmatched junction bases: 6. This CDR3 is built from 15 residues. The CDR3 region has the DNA TGTGCCAGCAGCCCGTCCCGGGACAGGACAGATACGCAGTATTTT. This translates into CASSPSRDRTDTQYF.

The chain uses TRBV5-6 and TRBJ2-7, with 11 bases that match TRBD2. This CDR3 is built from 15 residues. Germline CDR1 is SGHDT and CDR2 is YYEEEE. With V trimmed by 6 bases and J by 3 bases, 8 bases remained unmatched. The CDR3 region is CASTLSGRALYEQYF. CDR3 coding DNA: TGTGCCAGCACCCTTAGCGGGAGGGCTCTCTACGAGCAGTACTTC.

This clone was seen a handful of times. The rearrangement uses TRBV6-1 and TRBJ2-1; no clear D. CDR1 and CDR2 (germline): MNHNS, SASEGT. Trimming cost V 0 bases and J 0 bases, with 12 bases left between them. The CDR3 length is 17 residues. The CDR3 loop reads CASSEAPGASSYNEQFF. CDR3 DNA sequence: TGTGCCAGCAGTGAAGCACCTGGTGCGAGCTCCTACAATGAGCAGTTCTTC.

The CDR3 loop reads CASSPQVWGEETQYF. The CDR3 nucleotides read TGTGCCAGCAGCCCACAAGTTTGGGGGGAAGAGACCCAGTACTTC. The chain is built from TRBV6-6 and TRBJ2-5, with D tentatively TRBD2 (6 bases). Trimming took off 6 bases at V and 3 bases at J, with 17 bases between the two ends. Germline CDR1 reads MNHNY; CDR2 reads SVGAGI (reference sequence). This CDR3 is 15 amino acids long.